This record looks at one TCR beta chain sequence and its context. TCRdb reprocessed the 5' RACE reads and stores each CDR3 protein as one record, lacking DNA. In all, the sample yields 350,000 to 450,000 distinct CDR3 sequences. This entry is derived from a study of T cells expressing NK-cell markers. The source is a man aged 18-70 years in good health. The sequenced sample consisted of blood T cells: a sorted CD56 or NKG2C T cell subset, CD4+ or CD8+ T cells, or bulk PBMC T cells (not recorded which).

This CDR3 reads CSATGQASYEQYF. The genes are TRBV20-1 and TRBJ2-7; lacking DNA, the TRBD1 call made by TCRdb goes unchecked. Germline CDR1 DFQATT, CDR2 SNEGSKA (reference sequence). The CDR3 consists of 13 residues.